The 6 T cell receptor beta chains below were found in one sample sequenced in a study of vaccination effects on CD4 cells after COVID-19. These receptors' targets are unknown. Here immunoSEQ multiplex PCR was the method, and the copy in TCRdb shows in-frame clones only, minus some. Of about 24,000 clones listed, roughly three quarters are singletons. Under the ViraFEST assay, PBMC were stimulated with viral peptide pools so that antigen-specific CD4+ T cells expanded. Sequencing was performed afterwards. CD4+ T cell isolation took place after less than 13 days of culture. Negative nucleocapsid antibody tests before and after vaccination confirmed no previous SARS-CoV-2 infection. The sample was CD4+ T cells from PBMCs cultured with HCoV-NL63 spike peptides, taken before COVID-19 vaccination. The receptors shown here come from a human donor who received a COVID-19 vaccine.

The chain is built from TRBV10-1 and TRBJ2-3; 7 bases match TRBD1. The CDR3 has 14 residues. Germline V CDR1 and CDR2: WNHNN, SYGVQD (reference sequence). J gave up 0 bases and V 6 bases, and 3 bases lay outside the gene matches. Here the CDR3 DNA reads TGCGCCAGCAGAAAGACAGGGAGCACAGATACGCAGTATTTT. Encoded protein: CASRKTGSTDTQYF.

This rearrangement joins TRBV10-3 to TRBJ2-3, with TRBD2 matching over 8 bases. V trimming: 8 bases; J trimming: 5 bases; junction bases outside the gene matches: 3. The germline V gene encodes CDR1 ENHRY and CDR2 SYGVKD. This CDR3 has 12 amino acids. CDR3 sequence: CAIGAGEDTQYF. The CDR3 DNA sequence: TGTGCCATCGGAGCGGGAGAAGATACGCAGTATTTT.

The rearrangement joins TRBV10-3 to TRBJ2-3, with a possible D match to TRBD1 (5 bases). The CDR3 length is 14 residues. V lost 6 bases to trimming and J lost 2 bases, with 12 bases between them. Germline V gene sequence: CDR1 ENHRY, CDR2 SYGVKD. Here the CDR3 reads CAISAGPDTDTQYF. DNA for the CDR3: TGTGCCATCAGCGCAGGGCCCGACACAGATACGCAGTATTTT.

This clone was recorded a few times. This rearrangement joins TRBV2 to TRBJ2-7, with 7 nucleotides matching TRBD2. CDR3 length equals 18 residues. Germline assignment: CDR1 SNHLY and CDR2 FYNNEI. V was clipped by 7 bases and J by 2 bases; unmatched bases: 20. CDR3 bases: TGTGCCAGCAACTGGTCCCCCCGACTAGCCCCTGGGGCCTACGAGCAGTACTTC. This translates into CASNWSPRLAPGAYEQYF.

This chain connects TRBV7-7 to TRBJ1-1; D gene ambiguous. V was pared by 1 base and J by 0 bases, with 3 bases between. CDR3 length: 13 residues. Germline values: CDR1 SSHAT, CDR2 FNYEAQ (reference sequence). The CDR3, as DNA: TGTGCCAGCAGCTTAGATCTGAACACTGAAGCTTTCTTT. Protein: CASSLDLNTEAFF.

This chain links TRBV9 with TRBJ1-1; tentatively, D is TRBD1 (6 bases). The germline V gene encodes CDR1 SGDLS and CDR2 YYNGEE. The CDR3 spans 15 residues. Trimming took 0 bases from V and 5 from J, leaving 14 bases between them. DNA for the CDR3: TGTGCCAGCAGCGTAGCTACCTCAGGGGTGACTGAAGCTTTCTTT. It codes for CASSVATSGVTEAFF.